These 28 T cell receptor beta chains were sequenced from one sample in a study of blood T cell repertoires in COVID-19. Using immunoSEQ multiplex PCR, the repertoire was profiled, and TCRdb retains in-frame clones only, with some absent. This table has about 270,000 clones, 80% to 90% appearing once. The material sequenced was PBMCs or T cells enriched from blood (not recorded which). Receptors were obtained from a woman aged 18-29 years who had recovered from COVID-19.

V gene TRBV5-4 combines with J gene TRBJ1-1; D might be TRBD1 (5 bases). From germline, CDR1 is SGHNT and CDR2 YYREEE (reference sequence). Deletions cut 5 bases from V and 0 bases from J, with 17 bases between. The CDR3 sequence is 16 residues long. The DNA of the CDR3 is TGTGCCAGCAGACAAACCGGGACTTCAATGAACACTGAAGCTTTCTTT. Translating it yields CASRQTGTSMNTEAFF.

The chain employs TRBV19 and TRBJ1-1, with TRBD1 as a possible D gene (6 bases). Germline CDR1 and CDR2: LNHDA and SQIVND (reference sequence). With 9 bases removed from V and 0 bases from J, the gap between germline ends came to 14 bases. This CDR3 contains 14 residues. CDR3 protein: CASHTGTLNTEAFF. Written as DNA, the CDR3 is TGTGCCAGCCATACTGGGACATTGAACACTGAAGCTTTCTTT.

The chain uses TRBV15 and TRBJ2-7, with D perhaps TRBD1 (6 bases). This CDR3 has 14 residues. Germline values: CDR1 LNHNV, CDR2 YYDKDF (reference sequence). Trimming took 5 bases from V and 6 from J, leaving 17 bases between them. CDR3 bases: TGTGCCACCAGCCCAGGGGCAGGGTTGAGCGAGCAGTACTTC. This encodes CATSPGAGLSEQYF.

The chain links TRBV20-1 to TRBJ2-5; D is possibly TRBD1 (5 bases). Germline V gene data show CDR1 as DFQATT and CDR2 as SNEGSKA (reference sequence). V lost 3 bases and J 4 bases, leaving 15 bases between the germline ends. CDR3 length equals 14 residues. CDR3 nucleotide sequence: TGCAGTGCTAGTCAGCATGTGGGGCGAGAGACCCAGTACTTC. Translated, it gives CSASQHVGRETQYF.

This chain joins TRBV3-1 (or the pseudogene TRBV3-2) and TRBJ2-2; 7 nucleotides agree with TRBD2. The CDR3 is made up of 18 amino acids. The trim removed 1 base at V and 0 bases at J, leaving 8 bases unmatched. The germline V gene encodes CDR1 LGHDT and CDR2 YNNKEL (reference sequence). CDR3 bases: TGTGCCAGCAGCCAAGTTTCGGCTAGCGGAGCGAACACCGGGGAGCTGTTTTTT. Encoded protein: CASSQVSASGANTGELFF.

For the CDR3, the DNA is TGTGCCAGCAGCGCAGGACTAGCGGGGTTGATTACCACCGGGGAGCTGTTTTTT. Translated, it gives CASSAGLAGLITTGELFF. The genes are TRBV9 and TRBJ2-2; the match to TRBD2 covers 12 bases. CDR3 length equals 18 residues. The germline V gene has CDR1 SGDLS and CDR2 YYNGEE. V gave up 3 bases and J gave up 4 bases; unmatched junction bases: 10.

This chain joins TRBV9 and TRBJ2-3; 10 bases are a match to TRBD1. V was pared by 4 bases and J by 1 base, with 3 bases of the junction left unmatched. This CDR3 has 15 amino acids. Germline values: CDR1 SGDLS, CDR2 YYNGEE. The CDR3 sequence is CASSIGQGGTDTQYF. The CDR3 region has the DNA TGTGCCAGCAGCATCGGACAGGGGGGCACAGATACGCAGTATTTT.

This clone was recorded many times. This rearrangement joins TRBV12-3 or TRBV12-4 to TRBJ1-1, with D uncertain. The CDR3 length is 13 residues. V was clipped by 6 bases and J by 4 bases, with 12 bases between them. The chain's CDR3 is CASSHGRSTEAFF. For the CDR3, the DNA is TGTGCCAGCAGCCATGGTAGGAGCACTGAAGCTTTCTTT.

This clone has only one observation. V usage is TRBV18 and J usage is TRBJ1-1; D not resolved. The V end was cut by 2 bases, the J end by 1 base, with 11 bases between. This CDR3 is built from 15 residues. CDR1 is KGHSH, CDR2 LQKENI, per germline. CDR3 in DNA: TGTGCCAGCTCACCATATCCTGAGGAGAACACTGAAGCTTTCTTT. Its protein product is CASSPYPEENTEAFF.

V is TRBV24-1 and J is TRBJ1-4; perhaps TRBD1 as D (6 bases). In germline, CDR1 is KGHDR, CDR2 SFDVKD. The V and J ends lost 3 bases and 3 bases respectively, with 10 bases between them. The CDR3 length is 15 residues. The CDR3 region has the DNA TGTGCCACCAGTGATGGCGGACAGCCTAATGAAAAACTGTTTTTT. Translating gives CATSDGGQPNEKLFF.

The chain couples TRBV5-1 to TRBJ1-1, with 7 bases that match TRBD1. This CDR3 region has 16 residues. In germline, CDR1 is SGHRS, CDR2 YFSETQ. Trimming at V came to 1 base and at J to 1 base, leaving 7 bases not matched to a gene. DNA for the CDR3: TGCGCCAGCAGCTTGATCGTGAGGACAGGGAACACTGAAGCTTTCTTT. Its translation is CASSLIVRTGNTEAFF.

The chain couples TRBV5-6 to TRBJ1-2, with 9 nucleotides matching TRBD1. Germline CDR1 SGHDT, CDR2 YYEEEE. Trimming at V came to 4 bases and at J to 3 bases, leaving 10 bases not matched to a gene. This CDR3 is built from 16 residues. The CDR3 here is CASSASGQGYYYGYTF. The CDR3 bases are TGTGCCAGCAGCGCCTCGGGACAGGGATATTACTATGGCTACACCTTC. The whole variable domain, remainder taken from reference TRBV5-6 and TRBJ1-2, is DAGVTQSPTHLIKTRGQQVTLRCSPKSGHDTVSWYQQALGQGPQFIFQYYEEEERQRGNFPDRFSGHQFPNYSSELNVNALLLGDSALYLCASSASGQGYYYGYTFGSGTRLTVV.

The genes are TRBV4-1 and TRBJ2-2; 8 bases agree with TRBD1. CDR3 length: 20 residues. With V trimmed by 0 bases and J by 5 bases, 17 bases remained unmatched. The germline gives CDR1 MGHRA, CDR2 YSYEKL. The CDR3 loop is CASSQEHYRQGTVRTGELFF. The CDR3 DNA is TGCGCCAGCAGCCAAGAGCATTACCGACAGGGGACGGTGAGGACCGGGGAGCTGTTTTTT.

The chain has TRBV12-3 or TRBV12-4 and TRBJ2-3; D remains unclear. V was trimmed by 2 bases and J by 6 bases, leaving 3 bases between them. The CDR3 loop spans 11 amino acids. The CDR3 DNA reads TGTGCCAGCAGTTTACGTGATACGCAGTATTTT. Protein: CASSLRDTQYF.

This sequence joins TRBV30 and TRBJ1-1; 8 nucleotides align to TRBD1. Trimming removed 1 base from V and 7 bases from J; junction bases left unmatched: 8. The CDR3 is 14 amino acids. The germline gives CDR1 GTSNPN, CDR2 SVGIG (reference sequence). CDR3 coding DNA: TGTGCCTGGAGTGCCGGACAGGGTGAGGGTGAAGCTTTCTTT. This gives the protein CAWSAGQGEGEAFF.

V usage is TRBV14 and J usage is TRBJ1-5; D gene ambiguous. V lost 4 bases, J lost 0 bases, and 4 bases lay in between. The CDR3 runs to 13 residues. Looked up from germline, CDR1 is SGHDN and CDR2 is FVKESK. This CDR3 is CASSPSSNQPQHF. Written as DNA, the CDR3 is TGTGCCAGCAGCCCATCTAGCAATCAGCCCCAGCATTTT.

This clone was observed once. This rearrangement joins TRBV5-1 to TRBJ1-2; 9 bases match TRBD1. V shed 2 bases, J shed 4 bases, and the junction held 3 bases outside the gene matches. This CDR3 comprises 14 residues. Germline CDR1 and CDR2: SGHRS and YFSETQ. The CDR3 spells CASSLQGARYGYTF. The CDR3 nucleotides are TGCGCCAGCAGCTTACAGGGGGCTCGCTATGGCTACACCTTC.

This chain uses TRBV11-2 with TRBJ2-5; unclear D gene. This CDR3 has 11 amino acids. Germline CDR1 and CDR2: SGHAT and FQNNGV. V was trimmed by 4 bases and J by 7 bases, leaving 7 bases between them. CDR3 nucleotide sequence: TGTGCCAGCAGCTCCGGTGGGACCCAGTACTTC. This gives the protein CASSSGGTQYF. The whole variable domain, remainder taken from reference TRBV11-2 and TRBJ2-5, is EAGVAQSPRYKIIEKRQSVAFWCNPISGHATLYWYQQILGQGPKLLIQFQNNGVVDDSQLPKDRFSAERLKGVDSTLKIQPAKLEDSAVYLCASSSGGTQYFGPGTRLLVL.

V gene TRBV5-1 combines with J gene TRBJ1-4, with 9 bases identical to TRBD1. The CDR3 is 16 residues long. CDR1 and CDR2 from the germline V gene are SGHRS and YFSETQ. Trimming removed 4 bases from V and 7 bases from J; junction bases left unmatched: 11. In nucleotides, the CDR3 is TGCGCCAGCAGCCAACTAGGACAGGGGTCCGGTGAAAAACTGTTTTTT. It encodes CASSQLGQGSGEKLFF. Full variable domain (rest looked up from reference TRBV5-1 and TRBJ1-4): KAGVTQTPRYLIKTRGQQVTLSCSPISGHRSVSWYQQTPGQGLQFLFEYFSETQRNKGNFPGRFSGRQFSNSRSEMNVSTLELGDSALYLCASSQLGQGSGEKLFFGSGTQLSVL.

The chain employs TRBV28 and TRBJ2-3, with D maybe TRBD2 (5 bases). V dropped 5 bases and J dropped 2 bases, with 14 bases sitting between them. The CDR3 loop spans 15 amino acids. Per the germline V gene, CDR1 is MDHEN and CDR2 is SYDVKM. In DNA, the CDR3 is TGTGCCAGCAGTCGGACTCAGGACTCCACAGATACGCAGTATTTT. This encodes CASSRTQDSTDTQYF.

The CDR3 is CASREGSMNTEAFF. CDR3 coding DNA: TGTGCCAGCAGGGAGGGTTCGATGAACACTGAAGCTTTCTTT. The chain has TRBV2 and TRBJ1-1; D gene unclear. Germline V gives CDR1 SNHLY, CDR2 FYNNEI. V gave up 6 bases and J gave up 0 bases, with 11 bases separating them. This CDR3 is built from 14 residues. Supplemented by reference TRBV2 and TRBJ1-1, the full variable domain reads EPEVTQTPSHQVTQMGQEVILRCVPISNHLYFYWYRQILGQKVEFLVSFYNNEISEKSEIFDDQFSVERPDGSNFTLKIRSTKLEDSAMYFCASREGSMNTEAFFGQGTRLTVV.

This clone was recorded only once. The chain combines TRBV27 with TRBJ1-5, with D unclear. Trimming cost V 5 bases and J 7 bases, with 15 bases left between them. The germline gives CDR1 MNHEY, CDR2 SMNVEV (reference sequence). The CDR3 contains 14 residues. CDR3 residues: CASSLTQPGQPQHF. The CDR3 bases are TGTGCCAGCAGTCTTACACAGCCGGGGCAGCCCCAGCATTTT.

The J gene is TRBJ1-6, the V gene TRBV27, with D perhaps TRBD1 (5 bases). Germline CDR1 and CDR2: MNHEY and SMNVEV (reference sequence). This CDR3 comprises 15 residues. Trimming pared 2 bases from V and 9 bases from J, leaving 14 bases between. The CDR3 loop is CASSLISQGTSPLHF. CDR3 nucleotide sequence: TGTGCCAGCAGTTTAATATCCCAGGGCACTTCACCCCTCCACTTT.

V and J are TRBV19 and TRBJ1-5; TRBD1 might be the D (5 bases). Germline values: CDR1 LNHDA, CDR2 SQIVND (reference sequence). The CDR3 runs 13 residues. Trimming removed 7 bases at V and 9 bases at J, with 16 bases between. The DNA for the CDR3 is TGTGCCAGTACCAAGACACGGACATCGCCCCAGCATTTT. Protein: CASTKTRTSPQHF.

This rearrangement joins TRBV28 to TRBJ1-2; 8 positions agree with TRBD1. There are 14 residues in the CDR3. CDR1 and CDR2 (germline): MDHEN, SYDVKM. The ends lost 7 bases at V and 4 bases at J; junction bases unmatched: 8. CDR3 sequence: CASNSQGVSYGYTF. The CDR3 nucleotides read TGTGCCAGCAACTCACAGGGGGTAAGCTATGGCTACACCTTC.

The chain couples TRBV3-1 (or the pseudogene TRBV3-2) to TRBJ2-3, with 12 bases fitting TRBD2. This CDR3 is 15 amino acids long. Trimming at V came to 7 bases and at J to 3 bases, leaving 5 bases not matched to a gene. Germline V gene data show CDR1 as LGHDT and CDR2 as YNNKEL (reference sequence). The chain's CDR3 is CASTSSGGETDTQYF. The CDR3 nucleotides read TGTGCCAGCACCTCTAGCGGGGGGGAGACAGATACGCAGTATTTT.

The rearrangement links TRBV28 to TRBJ2-7; maybe TRBD2 (5 bases). Trimming shortened V by 1 base and J by 2 bases, and 15 bases separated the two germline ends. Per germline, CDR1 MDHEN and CDR2 SYDVKM. The CDR3 sequence is 16 residues long. The DNA of the CDR3 is TGTGCCAGCAGTTTATATGGGGAGACTGGGGCCTACGAGCAGTACTTC. Translation: CASSLYGETGAYEQYF.

The sample holds one count of this clone. J is TRBJ1-2 and V is TRBV6-2 or TRBV6-3, with 9 bases identical to TRBD1. Germline CDR1 and CDR2: MNHEY and SVGEGT. Trimming cost V 4 bases and J 5 bases; bases outside gene matches: 11. The CDR3 runs to 16 residues. CDR3 sequence (DNA): TGTGCCAGCAGTTCTACTCCCTTCGGGACAGGGTATGGCTACACCTTC. Its protein is CASSSTPFGTGYGYTF.